Listed here are 23 T cell receptor beta chains from one sample, sequenced in a study of blood T cell repertoires in COVID-19. The protocol was immunoSEQ multiplex PCR, while the TCRdb copy is restricted to in-frame clones and leaves out a portion. The data show 55,000 to 60,000 clones, roughly 76% seen once. The sequenced material came from peripheral blood. These receptors were taken from a man aged 50 to 60 with active or convalescent COVID-19.

The V and J genes are TRBV5-1 and TRBJ2-5; possibly TRBD1 for D (5 bases). V was clipped by 1 base and J by 5 bases, with 9 bases between them. This CDR3 has 13 amino acids. In germline, CDR1 is SGHRS, CDR2 YFSETQ. CDR3 amino acids: CASSLSTVETQYF. The DNA for the CDR3 is TGCGCCAGCAGCTTGTCGACAGTTGAGACCCAGTACTTC.

Here the CDR3 reads CASRPGLASFDTQYF. DNA for the CDR3: TGTGCCAGCAGACCGGGACTAGCCTCATTTGATACGCAGTATTTT. V gene TRBV6-5 combines with J gene TRBJ2-3; 9 positions agree with TRBD2. The germline V gene has CDR1 MNHEY and CDR2 SVGAGI. V shed 6 bases, J shed 6 bases, and the junction held 10 bases outside the gene matches. This CDR3 is built from 15 residues.

The chain couples TRBV3-1 (or the pseudogene TRBV3-2) to TRBJ2-5; D might be TRBD2 (6 bases). CDR3 length: 17 residues. The V and J ends lost 1 base and 5 bases respectively, with 20 bases between them. The germline gives CDR1 LGHDT, CDR2 YNNKEL (reference sequence). Here the CDR3 reads CASSQGLESGLGETQYF. CDR3 in DNA: TGTGCCAGCAGCCAAGGTCTGGAAAGCGGGTTGGGGGAGACCCAGTACTTC.

The gene calls are TRBV9 and TRBJ1-3; perhaps TRBD1 as D (5 bases). Germline values: CDR1 SGDLS, CDR2 YYNGEE. Deletions cut 4 bases from V and 0 bases from J, with 17 bases between. CDR3 length equals 17 residues. CDR3 in amino acids: CASSPGRAGNSGNTIYF. CDR3 coding DNA: TGTGCCAGCAGCCCAGGGAGGGCAGGGAACTCTGGAAACACCATATATTTT.

This sequence joins TRBV5-6 and TRBJ1-6, with 8 bases matching TRBD1. The CDR3 consists of 14 residues. With V trimmed by 4 bases and J by 10 bases, 7 bases remained unmatched. CDR1 and CDR2 from the germline V gene are SGHDT and YYEEEE. The CDR3 loop reads CASSARTGLSPLHF. CDR3 DNA: TGTGCCAGCAGCGCCAGGACAGGGCTCTCACCCCTCCACTTT.

The CDR3 coding sequence is TGTGCCAGCAGCCAGCACAGGGGGGATTCACCCCTCCACTTT. Translating it yields CASSQHRGDSPLHF. The rearrangement joins TRBV7-9 to TRBJ1-6, with TRBD1 matching over 8 bases. CDR3 size: 14 residues. Losses at the gene ends were 5 bases for V and 8 bases for J; bases not matched to a gene: 5. CDR1 and CDR2 from the germline V gene are SEHNR and FQNEAQ (reference sequence).

The rearrangement uses TRBV2 and TRBJ1-5; 10 bases agree with TRBD1. Germline CDR1 reads SNHLY; CDR2 reads FYNNEI. The CDR3 spans 14 residues. With V trimmed by 4 bases and J by 4 bases, 1 base remained unmatched. Here the CDR3 DNA reads TGTGCCAGCAGTGGACAGGGGGCGAATCAGCCCCAGCATTTT. Encoded protein: CASSGQGANQPQHF.

The rearrangement joins TRBV5-6 to TRBJ1-1; 7 bases align to TRBD1. This CDR3 region has 13 residues. The V gene's germline CDR1 is SGHDT and CDR2 YYEEEE. The V segment lost 3 bases and the J segment 6 bases; nucleotides outside the gene matches: 5. CDR3 sequence reads: CASSWGQRPEAFF. As DNA, the CDR3 is TGTGCCAGCAGCTGGGGACAGAGACCTGAAGCTTTCTTT.

This chain uses TRBV6-5 with TRBJ2-7; TRBD1 might be the D (6 bases). V lost 7 bases and J 0 bases, leaving 10 bases between the germline ends. The germline gives CDR1 MNHEY, CDR2 SVGAGI. This CDR3 contains 13 residues. The DNA of the CDR3 is TGTGCCAGCATGGACAGAAACTCCTACGAGCAGTACTTC. Its translation is CASMDRNSYEQYF.

The chain joins TRBV11-2 to TRBJ1-1; 11 positions match TRBD1. J was trimmed by 7 bases and V by 5 bases; bases with no gene match: 9. The CDR3 sequence is 15 residues long. Germline lookup yields CDR1 SGHAT and CDR2 FQNNGV. CDR3 protein: CASSGGGTGGYEAFF. In nucleotides, the CDR3 is TGTGCCAGCAGCGGCGGAGGGACAGGGGGTTATGAAGCTTTCTTT.

The V gene is TRBV9, the J gene TRBJ1-1, with 7 positions matching TRBD1. The CDR3 has 14 amino acids. V dropped 2 bases and J dropped 0; count of bases not matched to a gene: 1. Germline V gives CDR1 SGDLS, CDR2 YYNGEE. DNA of the CDR3: TGTGCCAGCAGCGTGGGACAGATGAACACTGAAGCTTTCTTT. This codes for CASSVGQMNTEAFF. Filled out from reference TRBV9 and TRBJ1-1, the complete variable domain reads DSGVTQTPKHLITATGQRVTLRCSPRSGDLSVYWYQQSLDQGLQFLIQYYNGEERAKGNILERFSAQQFPDLHSELNLSSLELGDSALYFCASSVGQMNTEAFFGQGTRLTVV.

The chain carries TRBV18 and TRBJ2-2, with D perhaps matching TRBD2 (5 bases). Germline loops: CDR1 KGHSH, CDR2 LQKENI. The CDR3 has 18 amino acids. Trimming removed 3 bases at V and 1 base at J, with 18 bases between. CDR3 bases: TGTGCCAGCTCACCGTTCCACCTACGGGAAGGGAACACCGGGGAGCTGTTTTTT. This encodes CASSPFHLREGNTGELFF.

The rearrangement uses TRBV3-1 (or the pseudogene TRBV3-2) and TRBJ2-5; D is perhaps TRBD2 (7 bases). Germline V CDR1 and CDR2: LGHDT, YNNKEL (reference sequence). The CDR3 is 15 amino acids. V lost 4 bases to trimming and J lost 4 bases, with 16 bases between them. DNA of the CDR3: TGTGCCAGCAGCCTCAGAACGGGGGGCACAGAGACCCAGTACTTC. It is translated as CASSLRTGGTETQYF.

The V gene is TRBV29-1, the J gene TRBJ1-1; no reliable D call. V lost 0 bases, J lost 4 bases, and 6 bases lay in between. This CDR3 spans 12 amino acids. Looked up from germline, CDR1 is SQVTM and CDR2 is ANQGSEA. The CDR3, as DNA: TGCAGCGTTGAAGATCCATTCACTGAAGCTTTCTTT. This sequence encodes CSVEDPFTEAFF.

The count of this clone is one. The V and J genes are TRBV19 and TRBJ2-5; possible D gene TRBD2, 5 bases. Deletions cut 7 bases from V and 5 bases from J, with 11 bases between. CDR3 length equals 12 residues. Per germline, CDR1 LNHDA and CDR2 SQIVND (reference sequence). The CDR3: CASNIRGETQYF. For the CDR3, the DNA is TGTGCCAGTAACATTCGGGGTGAGACCCAGTACTTC. Drawing the rest from reference TRBV19 and TRBJ2-5, the complete variable domain is DGGITQSPKYLFRKEGQNVTLSCEQNLNHDAMYWYRQDPGQGLRLIYYSQIVNDFQKGDIAEGYSVSREKKESFPLTVTSAQKNPTAFYLCASNIRGETQYFGPGTRLLVL.

This rearrangement joins TRBV7-9 to TRBJ2-1; D may be TRBD2 (5 bases). This CDR3 is built from 13 residues. CDR1 is SEHNR, CDR2 FQNEAQ, per germline (reference sequence). V lost 1 base and J 9 bases, leaving 10 bases between the germline ends. CDR3 sequence (DNA): TGTGCCAGCAGCTTAGGGGAGCACCGTGAGCAGTTCTTC. Protein: CASSLGEHREQFF. The variable domain in full, completed from reference TRBV7-9 and TRBJ2-1, reads DTGVSQNPRHKITKRGQNVTFRCDPISEHNRLYWYRQTLGQGPEFLTYFQNEAQLEKSRLLSDRFSAERPKGSFSTLEIQRTEQGDSAMYLCASSLGEHREQFFGPGTRLTVL.

The chain is built from TRBV6-1 and TRBJ1-2; D is unclear. V was trimmed by 2 bases and J by 2 bases, leaving 9 bases between them. CDR3 length: 14 amino acids. CDR1 is MNHNS, CDR2 SASEGT, per germline. The CDR3: CASSESGRNYGYTF. The CDR3 coding sequence is TGTGCCAGCAGTGAATCAGGCAGAAACTATGGCTACACCTTC.

This chain connects TRBV5-8 to TRBJ1-2; D is uncertain. CDR1 and CDR2 from the germline V gene are SGHTS and YDEGEE. CDR3 length: 15 amino acids. V dropped 1 base and J dropped 4 bases, with 14 bases sitting between them. In nucleotides, the CDR3 is TGTGCCAGCAGCTTGTACAACCCAGGCTCCTATGGCTACACCTTC. It specifies CASSLYNPGSYGYTF.

In this sample, this clone turned up a few times. The genes are TRBV7-2 and TRBJ2-7, with 9 bases fitting TRBD2. CDR3 length: 15 amino acids. V dropped 2 bases and J dropped 2; count of bases not matched to a gene: 4. Germline V lookup: CDR1 SGHTA, CDR2 FQGNSA. The CDR3 bases are TGTGCCAGCAGCTTATCTAGCGGGGAGCCCTACGAGCAGTACTTC. Amino acids: CASSLSSGEPYEQYF.

The V call is TRBV19, the J call TRBJ2-6; tentative D call: TRBD2 (5 bases). The germline gives CDR1 LNHDA, CDR2 SQIVND (reference sequence). Trimming cost V 4 bases and J 2 bases, with 9 bases left between them. This CDR3 is 15 amino acids long. In DNA form, the CDR3 reads TGTGCCAGTAGTACCCCCGGGGCTGGGGCCAACGTCCTGACTTTC. It encodes CASSTPGAGANVLTF.

V usage is TRBV29-1 and J usage is TRBJ2-7, with 12 nucleotides matching TRBD1. The V segment lost 6 bases and the J segment 7 bases; nucleotides outside the gene matches: 10. CDR1 is SQVTM and CDR2 is ANQGSEA in the germline V gene. The CDR3 totals 14 residues. CDR3 bases: TGCAGCGTGGATCCGGGACAGGGGGCGCGGGAGCAGTACTTC. It encodes CSVDPGQGAREQYF.

This sequence joins TRBV6-5 and TRBJ2-5; 11 bases align to TRBD2. The CDR3 extends over 15 amino acids. CDR1 and CDR2 from the germline V gene are MNHEY and SVGAGI. The ends lost 6 bases at V and 5 bases at J; junction bases unmatched: 8. CDR3 nucleotide sequence: TGTGCCAGCAGCCTACTAGCGGGAGCTAGCGAGACCCAGTACTTC. Translating gives CASSLLAGASETQYF.

Of note for this clone: Germline is not matched at one junction end, which may reflect a read error. The chain joins TRBV3-1 (or the pseudogene TRBV3-2) to TRBJ1-4; unclear D gene. Germline CDR1 is LGHDT and CDR2 is YNNKEL (reference sequence). The CDR3 is 14 amino acids. The CDR3 sequence: CASNQDTGVEKLFF. The CDR3 DNA is TGTGCCAGCAACCAAGATACCGGGGTTGAAAAACTGTTTTTT.